Sequencing of this T cell receptor beta chain was carried out in a study of T cell repertoires in cytomegalovirus infection. For the study at large: The study used recently identified HLA-C-restricted and well-studied HLA-B-restricted CMV epitopes. Both CMV infection and a matching HLA type were indicated by public TCR beta signatures.

The CDR3 totals 15 residues. The ends lost 4 bases at V and 8 bases at J; junction bases unmatched: 6. The V gene's germline CDR1 is LNHNV and CDR2 YYDKDF (reference sequence). Whole-study findings and limits: Cumulative frequency of public TCR beta families picked out carriers of CMV plus the relevant HLA. Dominating the ex vivo response were TCR beta clonotypes that were CMV-specific and HLA-C-restricted.

In regard to this clonotype: Its antigen is undetermined.

TCRdb passed the reads through MiXCR, listing each CDR3 protein once. The repertoire includes a few hundred thousand distinct CDR3 sequences, just under 40% of them detected once, and 40% to 60% sits in the top ten. The chain employs TRBV15 and TRBJ2-3, with 13 bases aligning to TRBD2. Sequencing was performed on cultured PBMCs, taken from culture after CMV antigen stimulation. The clonotype was recovered from a human donor in good health (CMV status not recorded). Some clones in this sample may be carry-over from other donors' samples. The DNA of the CDR3 is TGTGCCACCAGCACGGCTGGACTAGCGGGGGTTACGCAGTATTTT. This sequence encodes CATSTAGLAGVTQYF.